The clone carrying this T cell receptor (beta chain) has just one count. The antigen is not known. 60 Vbeta and 13 Jbeta primers were used in PCR. Sequencing was performed with immunoSEQ multiplex PCR; in TCRdb, only in-frame clones are kept and a portion is missing. Of 110,000 or so clones in the sample, roughly 72% were seen once. This record belongs to a study of cytomegalovirus exposure and HLA in healthy donors. Whole-study results and caveats: A later analysis showed TCR association rates differing by HLA locus, peaking at DRB1 and lowest at HLA-C. Donors were assumed by presence/absence analyses to have roughly uniform sequencing depth. Earlier results showed most TCR beta V segments being productive about 87% or about 30% of the time.

With V trimmed by 4 bases and J by 2 bases, 4 bases remained unmatched. The CDR3 covers 16 residues. Germline V gene data show CDR1 as MNHEY and CDR2 as SMNVEV (reference sequence). V and J are TRBV27 and TRBJ2-6; 8 nucleotides align to TRBD1. This TCR was sampled from a woman aged 35 to 49 in good health and CMV-seropositive. The sample was PBMCs. The CDR3 coding sequence is TGTGCCAGCAGTTCCCGGGACAGGCCTGGGGCCAACGTCCTGACTTTC. As protein: CASSSRDRPGANVLTF.